This T cell receptor beta chain is from a study of regulatory T cells in long-lasting Graves disease. The study, taken as a whole, reports: Compared with new cases, persistent Graves' patients showed reduced TCR diversity.

Sample time point: newly diagnosed GD, antithyroid drugs for less than 3 months. PBMC-extracted RNA yielded the TCR library. Ten or more counts support this clonotype. What it recognizes is unknown. In building TCR beta libraries, iRepertoire HTBI primers were used together with Arm-PCR of CDR3 regions. TCRdb passed the multiplex PCR reads through MiXCR, listing each CDR3 protein once. The sample includes fewer than 450,000 distinct CDR3 sequences, approximately 15% of them seen just once. This sample was shared with a second study, whose subject was T cells in Graves' hyperthyroidism and ophthalmopathy. That work adds: Ophthalmopathy was model-predicted a median approximately 6.9 months pre-onset.

Sequencing was performed on peripheral blood mononuclear cells (PBMCs), taken at new diagnosis, from a patient treated with antithyroid drugs. The source of this sequence is a woman between 40 and 55 years old with Graves disease.

CDR3 nucleotides: TGTGCCAGCAGCCCTCGGGACAGGGGATCTTACAATGAGCAGTTCTTC. The encoded protein is CASSPRDRGSYNEQFF. The gene calls are TRBV7-4 and TRBJ2-1; 10 bases are shared with TRBD1. The V and J ends lost 5 bases and 4 bases, in that order; junction bases with no gene match: 8. The CDR3 spans 16 residues. Per germline, CDR1 SGHVT and CDR2 SQSDAQ.